These T cell receptor beta chains were read from a single sample in a study of post-analysis software for immune sequencing data. From the PCR reads, TCRdb called clonotypes with MiXCR, one entry per CDR3 protein. This table has approximately 660,000 distinct CDR3 sequences, approximately 59% appearing once. The specimen was blood. These receptors originate from a girl aged 2 to 10 with multiple sclerosis. Each CDR3 is given with its conserved first and last residue. The order of the fields is V gene, clone size, D gene, J gene, CDR3 DNA, CDR3 protein. A D gene is named only where the DNA matches it firmly. Expanded clones are given a class, and other clones once, few, many or no size at all.

>TRBV29-1|.|TRBD2|TRBJ2-3
TGCAGCGTTGTGGGGCGGGGGTCCTTCACAGATGCGCAGTATTTT
CSVVGRGSFTDAQYF
>TRBV20-1|.|TRBD2|TRBJ2-1
TGCAGTGCTGGGCGGACTAGCCACAATGAGCAGTTCTTC
CSAGRTSHNEQFF
>TRBV29-1|.|.|TRBJ2-7
TGCAGCGTTCTCCCCTCCTACAATGAGCAGTACTTC
CSVLPSYNEQYF
>TRBV6-6|.|.|TRBJ2-1
TGTGCCAGCAGTTCCGCAGGGTGGAATGAGCAGTTCTTC
CASSSAGWNEQFF
>TRBV6-2/TRBV6-3|.|.|TRBJ2-1
TGTGCCAGCAGTTACTCGAAGAGAGCTGATGAGCAGTTCTTC
CASSYSKRADEQFF
>TRBV7-9|.|TRBD1|TRBJ2-1
TGTGCCAGCAGCTTAGGGGACAGGTCTCCGTTCTTC
CASSLGDRSPFF
>TRBV27|once|.|TRBJ2-7
TGTGCCAGTCGCCCCCTTGGAAGCGCCTACGAGCAGTACTTC
CASRPLGSAYEQYF
>TRBV12-5|.|TRBD2|TRBJ2-5
TGTGCTAGTGTCCCCGGGACTAGGGCGAACTTGTACCAAGAGACCCAGTACTTC
CASVPGTRANLYQETQYF
>TRBV27|.|TRBD1|TRBJ2-1
TGTGCCAGCAGTGGACGGACAGGGAGGTGCAATGAGCAGTTCTTC
CASSGRTGRCNEQFF
>TRBV11-2|.|TRBD1|TRBJ2-1
TGTGCCAGCAGCCTCCCTAAGGGGGCGTCCTACAATGAGCAGTTCTTC
CASSLPKGASYNEQFF
>TRBV10-2|.|TRBD2|TRBJ2-7
TGCGCCTTGGGAGGGGTAAGGAGCGAGCAGTACTTC
CALGGVRSEQYF
>TRBV29-1|.|.|TRBJ1-2
TGCAGCGTTGCAGGGCTCTATGGCTACACCTTC
CSVAGLYGYTF
>TRBV10-3|.|.|TRBJ2-5
TGTGCCATCAGTGGCCGAGGGGGGGGCAGTCACCAAGAGACCCAGTACTTC
CAISGRGGGSHQETQYF
>TRBV28|few|.|TRBJ2-7
TGTGCCAGCAGTTTGCGGGAAAGCTCCTACGAGCAGTACTTC
CASSLRESSYEQYF
>TRBV3-1|.|.|TRBJ2-3
TGTGCCAGCAGCCAAGATCTAGGGGCGGGTAGCACAGATACGCAGTATTTT
CASSQDLGAGSTDTQYF
>TRBV12-3/TRBV12-4|.|TRBD1|TRBJ2-5
TGTGCCAGCAGAGACAACAGGGGGCCAGAGACCCAGTACTTC
CASRDNRGPETQYF
>TRBV29-1|.|.|TRBJ2-5
TGCAGCGTCAGGGGCGGGTCAGAGACCAAGTACTTC
CSVRGGSETKYF
>TRBV27|.|.|TRBJ2-1
TGTGCCAGCAGTTCCCCCGGGGGTGAGCAGTTCTTC
CASSSPGGEQFF
>TRBV20-1|few|.|TRBJ1-2
TGCAGTGCTTGGGCGGGGAACCCTGTTTTCTGGTATGGCTACACCTTC
CSAWAGNPVFWYGYTF
>TRBV11-2|few|.|TRBJ2-1
TGTGCCAGCAGCGTCGAGATAAACAATGAGCAGTTCTTC
CASSVEINNEQFF
>TRBV2|.|.|TRBJ1-1
TGTGCCAGCACTCAAGGGGGGCTTGGTGAAGCTTTCTTT
CASTQGGLGEAFF
>TRBV20-1|.|.|TRBJ2-1
TGCGGTGCTAGGAAGAGTGAGCAGTTCTTC
CGARKSEQFF
>TRBV12-3/TRBV12-4|.|.|TRBJ1-2
TGTGCCAGCAGCTCCACAACCGGGCCCGATAACTATGGCTACACCTTC
CASSSTTGPDNYGYTF
>TRBV20-1|.|TRBD2|TRBJ2-1
TGCAGTGCTAGAGATATTAGCGGGAGGAGTGTATCGCAGTTCTTC
CSARDISGRSVSQFF
>TRBV6-4|few|.|TRBJ2-6
TGTGCCAGCAGTGACTCGGGACACTCTGGGGCCAACGTCCTGACTTTC
CASSDSGHSGANVLTF
>TRBV6-6|.|.|TRBJ1-5
TGTGCCAGCAGTTACACGGTACAGCCCTCGGAGCCCCAGCATTTT
CASSYTVQPSEPQHF
>TRBV12-5|few|TRBD2|TRBJ2-3
TGTGCTAGTGGACCGACTAGCGGCTTACCAGATACGCAGTATTTT
CASGPTSGLPDTQYF
>TRBV20-1|.|.|TRBJ2-3
TGCAGTGCTGGACGGGGGATTAGCACAGATACGCAGTATTTT
CSAGRGISTDTQYF
>TRBV20-1|.|TRBD1|TRBJ2-1
TGCAGTGCTAGTAGGGGACAGGGGAGAGGCGAGCAGTTCTTC
CSASRGQGRGEQFF
>TRBV4-1|once|.|TRBJ2-1
TGCGCCAGCAGCCAAGATAGCGACAGGAGCTCCTACAATGAGCAGTTCTTC
CASSQDSDRSSYNEQFF
>TRBV11-2|.|TRBD2|TRBJ2-1
TGTGCCAGCAGCTTAGTGGCGGGAGATAATGAGCAGTTCTTC
CASSLVAGDNEQFF
>TRBV9|.|.|TRBJ1-1
TGTGCCAGCAGCGTAGAACCAGGGATCAACACTGAAGCTTTCTTT
CASSVEPGINTEAFF
>TRBV6-5|.|TRBD1|TRBJ2-1
TGTGCCAGCAGTTACTCCGGACAGGGGGAAGATGAGCAGTTCTTC
CASSYSGQGEDEQFF
>TRBV20-1|.|.|TRBJ2-3
TGCAGTGCTAGAGGGGTTCGGGGTACAGATACGCAGTATTTT
CSARGVRGTDTQYF
>TRBV15|.|TRBD2|TRBJ2-1
TGTGCCACCAGCTACCCCTTCGGACTAGCGGGGTACAATGAGCAGTTCTTC
CATSYPFGLAGYNEQFF
>TRBV3-1|few|.|TRBJ2-1
TGTGCCAGCAGCCAGGGTCGTCAGGGGCCCATGCAGTTCTTC
CASSQGRQGPMQFF
>TRBV5-1|.|TRBD2|TRBJ2-5
TGCGCCAGCAGCGCTAGCGGGGGGGCAAGAGAGACCCAGTACTTC
CASSASGGARETQYF
>TRBV7-3|.|TRBD1|TRBJ2-2
TGTGCCAGCAGCTTTGGACAGGGCCCGAACACCGGGGAGCTGTTTTTT
CASSFGQGPNTGELFF
>TRBV6-6|.|TRBD1|TRBJ1-1
TGTGCCAGCAGTTGGGACAGTGGGGACACTGAAGCTTTCTTT
CASSWDSGDTEAFF
>TRBV12-3/TRBV12-4|.|TRBD2|TRBJ2-5
TGTGCCAGCAGTTTATTCGTCCGGGGTTTAGCGGGGGGTCAAGAGACCCAGTACTTC
CASSLFVRGLAGGQETQYF
>TRBV20-1|few|.|TRBJ2-3
TGCAGTGCTAGAGGTACCGGGACTCTTACAGATACGCAGTATTTT
CSARGTGTLTDTQYF
>TRBV4-1|.|.|TRBJ2-3
TGCGCCAGCAGCCAAGGAAGGGGGGAACTCACAGATACGCAGTATTTT
CASSQGRGELTDTQYF
>TRBV6-2/TRBV6-3|.|TRBD2|TRBJ2-3
TGTGCCAGCAGTTCCGGGACTAGCGACGGTACGCAGTATTTT
CASSSGTSDGTQYF
>TRBV20-1|.|TRBD1|TRBJ1-1
TGCAGTGCCTGCAGTTGGACAGGCGGTACTGAAGCTTTCTTT
CSACSWTGGTEAFF
>TRBV29-1|.|.|TRBJ1-4
TGCAGCGTTGATCGGGACGGCCAAATGAAAAAACTGTTTTTT
CSVDRDGQMKKLFF
>TRBV10-3|.|.|TRBJ2-7
TGTGCCATCAGTGACTCACTGACCTCCTACGAGCAGTACTTC
CAISDSLTSYEQYF
>TRBV6-2/TRBV6-3|.|TRBD1|TRBJ1-2
TGTGCCAGCAGTTACGGCCCGGGACAGGGGGCGCGCGGCTATGGCTACACCTTC
CASSYGPGQGARGYGYTF
>TRBV12-3/TRBV12-4|.|TRBD1|TRBJ2-6
TGTGCCAGCAGTTGGGGACAGTCCGGGGCCAACGTCCTGACTTTC
CASSWGQSGANVLTF
>TRBV9|.|TRBD1|TRBJ2-5
TGTGCCAGCAGCGCTCAGGGGGCCATCCAAGAGACCCAGTACTTC
CASSAQGAIQETQYF
>TRBV28|.|.|TRBJ2-1
TGTGCCAGCAGGCTCGGCCCGGGGATGAATGAGCAGTTCTTC
CASRLGPGMNEQFF
>TRBV30|once|TRBD1|TRBJ1-6
TGTGCCTGGAGTGGCAGGGGGAGGGATTCACCCCTCCACTTT
CAWSGRGRDSPLHF
>TRBV5-1|.|.|TRBJ2-3
TGCGCCAGCAGCTGGCGGGACCAATCAGATACGCAGTATTTT
CASSWRDQSDTQYF
>TRBV20-1|.|TRBD1|TRBJ2-5
TGCAGTGCTAGAGCCAGGGGGCGTCGGTTTGAGACCCAGTACTTC
CSARARGRRFETQYF